This TCR beta chain was captured in a study of OX40 agonist ivuxolimab in advanced cancers. Across the study: Cancers in dose escalation were hepatocellular, melanoma, renal cell and head and neck. A partial response was reached by three patients: one with hepatocellular carcinoma and two with cutaneous melanoma. Study-wide points: On average, CD8+ T cells had more expanded clones than CD4+. No determination was made of the antigen specificity of the expanded peripheral T cells.

This CDR3 region has 16 residues. Trimming cost V 1 base and J 2 bases; bases outside gene matches: 6. Germline lookup yields CDR1 MNHEY and CDR2 SVGAGI. Sequencing was performed with immunoSEQ multiplex PCR; in TCRdb, only in-frame clones are kept and a portion is missing. The data hold nearly 60,000 clones, with about 81% observed a single time. Remarks on this clone: The antigen remains undetermined.

This clonotype was sampled from an adult with an advanced solid tumor such as melanoma, head and neck, liver or kidney cancer. The sample consisted of CD4+ or CD8+ T cells sorted from blood, taken in a trial of the OX40 agonist ivuxolimab. The V call is TRBV6-5, the J call TRBJ2-7; 9 positions match TRBD2. The CDR3 is CASSYLGTSRAYEQYF. The CDR3 DNA follows: TGTGCCAGCAGTTACTTGGGGACTAGCAGGGCCTACGAGCAGTACTTC.